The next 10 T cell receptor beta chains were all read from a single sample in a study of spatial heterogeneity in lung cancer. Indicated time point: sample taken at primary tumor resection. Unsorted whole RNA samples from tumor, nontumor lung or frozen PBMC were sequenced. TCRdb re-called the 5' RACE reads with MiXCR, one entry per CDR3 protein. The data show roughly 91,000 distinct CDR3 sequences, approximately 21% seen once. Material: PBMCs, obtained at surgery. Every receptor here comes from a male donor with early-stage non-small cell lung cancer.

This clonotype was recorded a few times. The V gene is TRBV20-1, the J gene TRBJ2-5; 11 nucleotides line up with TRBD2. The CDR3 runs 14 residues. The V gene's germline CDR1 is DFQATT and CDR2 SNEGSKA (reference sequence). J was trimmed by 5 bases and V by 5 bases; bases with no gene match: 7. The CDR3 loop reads CSAFLAGGEETQYF. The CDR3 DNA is TGCAGTGCTTTTCTAGCGGGAGGCGAGGAGACCCAGTACTTC.

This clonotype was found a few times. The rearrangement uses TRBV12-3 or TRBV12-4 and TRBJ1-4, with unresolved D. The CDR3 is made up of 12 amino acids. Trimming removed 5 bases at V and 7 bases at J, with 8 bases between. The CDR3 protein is CASSTSGEKLFF. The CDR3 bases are TGTGCCAGCAGTACGAGTGGTGAAAAACTGTTTTTT.

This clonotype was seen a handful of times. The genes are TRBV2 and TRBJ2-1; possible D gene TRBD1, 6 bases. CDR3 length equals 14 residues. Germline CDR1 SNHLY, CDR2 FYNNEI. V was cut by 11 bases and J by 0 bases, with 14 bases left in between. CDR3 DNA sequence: TGTGCCGGCGCCGGGACAAACTCCTACAATGAGCAGTTCTTC. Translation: CAGAGTNSYNEQFF.

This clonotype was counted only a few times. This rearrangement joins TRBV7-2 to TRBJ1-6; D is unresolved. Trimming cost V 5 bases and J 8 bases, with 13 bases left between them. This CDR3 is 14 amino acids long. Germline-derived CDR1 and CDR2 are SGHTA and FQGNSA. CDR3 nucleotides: TGTGCCAGCAGCCGAGGAAGTTCGGATTCACCCCTCCACTTT. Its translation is CASSRGSSDSPLHF.

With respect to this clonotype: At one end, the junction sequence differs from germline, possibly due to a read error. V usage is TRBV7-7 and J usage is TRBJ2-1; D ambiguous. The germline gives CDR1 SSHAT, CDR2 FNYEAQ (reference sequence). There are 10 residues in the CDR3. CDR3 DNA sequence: TGTGCTAGCAGCTTAATTGAGCAGTTCTTC. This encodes CASSLIEQFF.

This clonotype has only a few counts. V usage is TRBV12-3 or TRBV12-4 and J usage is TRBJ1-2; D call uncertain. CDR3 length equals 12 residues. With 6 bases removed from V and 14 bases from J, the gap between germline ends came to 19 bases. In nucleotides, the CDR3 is TGTGCCAGCAGCGTCAATGATAGGGCTTCAACCTTC. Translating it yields CASSVNDRASTF.

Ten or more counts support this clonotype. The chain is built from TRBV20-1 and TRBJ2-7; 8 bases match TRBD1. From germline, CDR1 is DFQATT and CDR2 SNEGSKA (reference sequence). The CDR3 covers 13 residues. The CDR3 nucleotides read TGCAGGGCCGTAGGACAGGGTCCCTACGAGCAGTACTTC. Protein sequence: CRAVGQGPYEQYF.

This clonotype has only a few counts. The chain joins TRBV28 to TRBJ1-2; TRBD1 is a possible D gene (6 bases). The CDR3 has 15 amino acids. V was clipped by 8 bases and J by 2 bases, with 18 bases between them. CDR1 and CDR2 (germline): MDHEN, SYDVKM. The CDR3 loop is CASGFGGPTNYGYTF. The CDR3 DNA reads TGTGCCAGCGGGTTCGGGGGCCCGACCAACTATGGCTACACCTTC.

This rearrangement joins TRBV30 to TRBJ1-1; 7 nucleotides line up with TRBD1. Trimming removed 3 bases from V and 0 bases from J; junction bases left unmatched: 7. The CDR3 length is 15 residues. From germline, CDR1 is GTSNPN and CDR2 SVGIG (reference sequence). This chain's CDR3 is CAWRQRQGMNTEAFF. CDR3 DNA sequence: TGTGCCTGGAGGCAAAGACAGGGAATGAACACTGAAGCTTTCTTT.

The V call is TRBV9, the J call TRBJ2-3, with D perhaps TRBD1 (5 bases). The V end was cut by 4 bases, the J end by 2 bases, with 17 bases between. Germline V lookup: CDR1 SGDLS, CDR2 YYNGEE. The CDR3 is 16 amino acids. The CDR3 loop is CASSFTGRASTDTQYF. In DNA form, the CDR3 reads TGTGCCAGCAGCTTCACTGGCAGGGCTTCCACAGATACGCAGTATTTT.